The present T cell receptor (beta chain) was sequenced within a study of PD-1 blockade in mismatch repair-deficient tumors (TCRdb year 2017). For the wider study: Between late 2013 and late 2016, approximately 90 consecutive patients with over ten mismatch repair-deficient cancer types, all previously treated and progressing, were enrolled in the trial. Tumor-associated T cell clones were tracked in the peripheral blood of patients responding to PD-1 blockade by deep sequencing of TCR CDR3 regions. The investigation overall reported the following: After pembrolizumab, tumor-resident clones, which were often undetectable in blood before treatment, expanded rapidly and then contracted, generally ahead of radiologic responses.

The library was prepared using the immunoSEQ multiplex PCR assay. The immuneACCESS repertoire file appears here via TCRdb, limited to in-frame rearrangements. These files lack a portion of the clones; in checked studies, under half of the deficit traces to unresolved V genes, and the cause of the others is not known. The sample table shows 77,000 or so clones, and 70% to 90% are seen once. 5% to 7% of the sample belongs to the ten largest clones. Mismatch repair deficiency was established in every enrolled patient by polymerase chain reaction or immunohistochemistry. TCR sequencing was performed for a few patients who responded to pembrolizumab therapy. The phase II trial prospectively tested pembrolizumab PD-1 blockade in advanced mismatch repair-deficient cancers regardless of tissue of origin. Peripheral blood T cell samples were serially collected before and at multiple times after PD-1 blockade was started. Blood sampling times were reported as weeks after the first pembrolizumab dose.

As to this clone: Its recognized antigen is unknown. Base qualities are not provided; no much larger clone lies one nucleotide away.

This TCR was recovered from an adult with mismatch repair-deficient cancer. Sequenced material: peripheral blood, taken 44 weeks after starting pembrolizumab.

The DNA sequence reads TGTGCCAGCAGTTTATCTGTCAGACACTATGGCTACACCTTC. The translation is CASSLSVRHYGYTF. The sequence joins TRBV27 to TRBJ1-2; the D gene is not confidently resolved. Counted from cysteine to phenylalanine, this CDR3 has 14 amino acids. The entry retains the CDR3 DNA only, 42 bases that are in frame from base 1. Trimming costs V 0 bases and J 3 bases, and their ends lie 8 bases apart. CDR1 is given as MNHEY and CDR2 as SMNVEV, both from the germline V gene (reference sequence).